A single sample is the source of the 32 T cell receptor beta chains below, sequenced in a study of brain T cells in children with intractable seizures. Clones were read by immunoSEQ multiplex PCR, and TCRdb kept only the in-frame ones, dropping some. Of about 22,000 clones listed, around 94% were seen once; the top ten hold 5% to 7%. The material sequenced was peripheral blood, taken at surgery. The receptors originated from a boy aged 5-17 years with focal cortical dysplasia and intractable seizures.

The rearrangement links TRBV21-1 to TRBJ1-1. TRBV21-1 is an annotated pseudogene. CDR3 length equals 12 residues. CDR3 loop: CEEERGETEAFF. The CDR3 nucleotides read TGTGAGGAGGAGAGGGGTGAAACTGAAGCTTTCTTT.

The chain links TRBV9 to TRBJ2-2, with a tentative D call TRBD1 (6 bases). Per the germline V gene, CDR1 is SGDLS and CDR2 is YYNGEE. CDR3 length equals 16 residues. Trimming shortened V by 0 bases and J by 7 bases, and 16 bases separated the two germline ends. Here the CDR3 reads CASSVASQGRGGELFF. Written as DNA, the CDR3 is TGTGCCAGCAGCGTAGCATCCCAGGGGAGAGGCGGGGAGCTGTTTTTT.

The chain uses TRBV5-1 and TRBJ1-1, with a possible D match to TRBD1 (5 bases). Trimming removed 0 bases at V and 6 bases at J, with 12 bases between. Germline-derived CDR1 and CDR2 are SGHRS and YFSETQ. The CDR3 totals 14 residues. In nucleotides, the CDR3 is TGCGCCAGCAGCTTGGAAAGGGGCGGACCTGAAGCTTTCTTT. Translation gives CASSLERGGPEAFF.

This clone showed up just once. The chain recombines TRBV3-1 (or the pseudogene TRBV3-2) with TRBJ2-1; no clear D gene. This CDR3 spans 12 amino acids. Trimming removed 4 bases at V and 9 bases at J, with 10 bases between. Germline values: CDR1 LGHDT, CDR2 YNNKEL (reference sequence). CDR3 residues: CASSLRNLEQFF. In DNA, the CDR3 is TGTGCCAGCAGCCTACGAAACCTTGAGCAGTTCTTC.

The chain recombines TRBV18 with TRBJ1-1; D not certain. The CDR3 totals 14 residues. Per the germline V gene, CDR1 is KGHSH and CDR2 is LQKENI. The V end was cut by 4 bases, the J end by 4 bases, with 13 bases between. The CDR3: CASSQGFGITEAFF. The CDR3 DNA sequence: TGTGCCAGCTCACAGGGTTTTGGAATCACTGAAGCTTTCTTT.

J is TRBJ2-5 and V is TRBV24-1; TRBD2 is a possible D gene (6 bases). CDR1 and CDR2 from the germline V gene are KGHDR and SFDVKD. The V and J ends lost 4 bases and 2 bases respectively, with 16 bases between them. The CDR3 has 16 residues. CDR3 coding DNA: TGTGCCACCAGTGACCCCTCGGGAGCTATACAAGAGACCCAGTACTTC. It translates to CATSDPSGAIQETQYF.

V gene TRBV6-5 combines with J gene TRBJ1-1, with TRBD1 as a possible D gene (5 bases). Deletions cut 5 bases from V and 3 bases from J, with 13 bases between. Germline loops: CDR1 MNHEY, CDR2 SVGAGI. This CDR3 comprises 14 residues. CDR3 protein: CASSTSWGDTEAFF. CDR3 DNA: TGTGCCAGCAGTACCTCTTGGGGGGACACTGAAGCTTTCTTT.

The chain recombines TRBV19 with TRBJ2-1; the match to TRBD2 covers 9 bases. The V gene's germline CDR1 is LNHDA and CDR2 SQIVND (reference sequence). With V trimmed by 2 bases and J by 4 bases, 6 bases remained unmatched. The CDR3 length is 16 residues. The CDR3 bases are TGTGCCAGTAGTATATTGGCGGGAGGGCATTACAATGAGCAGTTCTTC. Encoded protein: CASSILAGGHYNEQFF.

The chain links TRBV27 to TRBJ2-1; a weak D match, TRBD2 (5 bases). Germline CDR1 and CDR2: MNHEY and SMNVEV (reference sequence). The ends were cut back, 7 bases at V and 2 bases at J, with 15 bases in the middle. The CDR3 is 15 amino acids. The CDR3 reads CASKSSAIPYNEQFF. The DNA of the CDR3 is TGTGCCAGCAAAAGTAGCGCGATACCCTACAATGAGCAGTTCTTC.

This chain joins TRBV29-1 and TRBJ2-5, with TRBD1 as a possible D gene (6 bases). The CDR3 is made up of 13 amino acids. Trimming shortened V by 7 bases and J by 4 bases, and 16 bases separated the two germline ends. The germline V gene has CDR1 SQVTM and CDR2 ANQGSEA. CDR3 sequence: CSALGRGRETQYF. DNA for the CDR3: TGCAGCGCCTTGGGCAGGGGACGAGAGACCCAGTACTTC. The whole variable domain, remainder taken from reference TRBV29-1 and TRBJ2-5, is SAVISQKPSRDICQRGTSLTIQCQVDSQVTMMFWYRQQPGQSLTLIATANQGSEATYESGFVIDKFPISRPNLTFSTLTVSNMSPEDSSIYLCSALGRGRETQYFGPGTRLLVL.

The rearrangement links TRBV18 to TRBJ2-6; D is unclear. Between the trimmed V and J ends, which lost 2 bases and 2 bases, there was a span of 16 bases. CDR1 is KGHSH and CDR2 is LQKENI in the germline V gene. CDR3 length: 18 residues. The CDR3 DNA is TGTGCCAGCTCACCAATGGCGCAATCCAGGACTGGGGCCAACGTCCTGACTTTC. It encodes CASSPMAQSRTGANVLTF.

The V call is TRBV5-4, the J call TRBJ2-4, with D maybe TRBD2 (6 bases). The CDR3 consists of 14 residues. Germline V gene data show CDR1 as SGHNT and CDR2 as YYREEE (reference sequence). V dropped 0 bases and J dropped 4 bases, with 8 bases sitting between them. The CDR3 spells CASSLAGGKNIQYF. Here the CDR3 DNA reads TGTGCCAGCAGCTTGGCCGGGGGAAAAAACATTCAGTACTTC.

The chain combines TRBV20-1 with TRBJ2-5, with 12 bases that match TRBD2. V trimming: 3 bases; J trimming: 2 bases; junction bases outside the gene matches: 10. The CDR3 is made up of 17 amino acids. Germline V gene lookup returns CDR1 DFQATT and CDR2 SNEGSKA (reference sequence). The CDR3, as DNA: TGCAGTGCTAGTGAATATCTAGCGGGGGGGCCACAAGAGACCCAGTACTTC. Translating it yields CSASEYLAGGPQETQYF.

This sequence joins TRBV29-1 and TRBJ2-1, with no clear D. The germline CDR1 and CDR2 sequences are SQVTM and ANQGSEA. The CDR3 totals 15 residues. The V gene lost 0 bases and the J gene lost 3 bases, with 12 bases spanning the gap. The chain's CDR3 is CSVEDPIGLYNEQFF. Written as DNA, the CDR3 is TGCAGCGTTGAAGATCCCATTGGCCTCTACAATGAGCAGTTCTTC.

This clone was seen once. This chain connects TRBV9 to TRBJ2-2; possible D gene TRBD1, 5 bases. CDR3 length equals 14 residues. Trimming pared 3 bases from V and 5 bases from J, leaving 11 bases between. Germline CDR1 SGDLS, CDR2 YYNGEE. The CDR3 reads CASSAGKPTGELFF. CDR3 in DNA: TGTGCCAGCAGCGCAGGGAAACCAACCGGGGAGCTGTTTTTT.

The rearrangement links TRBV5-5 to TRBJ1-6, with unresolved D. CDR1 is SGHKS, CDR2 YYEKEE, per germline (reference sequence). V was trimmed by 0 bases and J by 9 bases, leaving 16 bases between them. This CDR3 spans 16 amino acids. The chain's CDR3 is CASSLAPTENISPLHF. In DNA form, the CDR3 reads TGTGCCAGCAGCTTGGCCCCGACCGAAAATATTTCACCCCTCCACTTT.

V usage is TRBV7-2 and J usage is TRBJ2-1, with 7 positions matching TRBD2. Trimming removed 5 bases from V and 5 bases from J; junction bases left unmatched: 6. The germline CDR1 and CDR2 sequences are SGHTA and FQGNSA. This CDR3 has 14 amino acids. The DNA of the CDR3 is TGTGCCAGCAGCAGGGCGGGAGTCCACAATGAGCAGTTCTTC. It translates to CASSRAGVHNEQFF.

This clone was recorded once. This chain links TRBV19 with TRBJ2-3, with 7 bases identical to TRBD1. Per the germline V gene, CDR1 is LNHDA and CDR2 is SQIVND (reference sequence). The V gene end was trimmed by 6 bases and the J gene end by 4 bases; junction bases not matched to a gene: 7. CDR3 size: 14 residues. CDR3 nucleotides: TGTGCCAGTAGCCTAACAGGGGTGGCAGATACGCAGTATTTT. This encodes CASSLTGVADTQYF.

The V call is TRBV6-4, the J call TRBJ2-1, with D possibly matching TRBD2 (7 bases). Between the trimmed V and J ends, which lost 2 bases and 1 base, there was a span of 12 bases. The CDR3 covers 16 residues. The germline CDR1 and CDR2 sequences are MRHNA and SNTAGT. CDR3 region: CASSDGGGGSYNEQFF. The CDR3 nucleotides read TGTGCCAGCAGTGACGGAGGGGGGGGATCCTACAATGAGCAGTTCTTC.

The J gene is TRBJ1-1, the V gene TRBV28; TRBD1 might be the D (5 bases). The germline CDR1 and CDR2 sequences are MDHEN and SYDVKM. This CDR3 comprises 15 residues. Trimming removed 1 base from V and 4 bases from J, with 13 bases in between. CDR3 loop: CASSLFAGVITEAFF. The CDR3 DNA reads as TGTGCCAGCAGTTTATTTGCGGGGGTTATCACTGAAGCTTTCTTT.

DNA of the CDR3: TGCGCCAGCAGCCAGGCCCTTCCTTCCCGGGGGGCTGAAGCTTTCTTT. It translates to CASSQALPSRGAEAFF. The gene calls are TRBV4-1 and TRBJ1-1, with D possibly TRBD1 on 5 matching bases. The ends were cut back, 3 bases at V and 6 bases at J, with 20 bases in the middle. In germline, CDR1 is MGHRA, CDR2 YSYEKL. The length of the CDR3 is 16 residues.

The chain links TRBV4-1 to TRBJ1-1; no clear D gene. CDR1 is MGHRA, CDR2 YSYEKL, per germline. This CDR3 is 16 amino acids long. Trimming stripped 4 bases from V and 0 bases from J, with 15 bases between. The chain's CDR3 is CASSRRVQVVNTEAFF. The CDR3 DNA follows: TGCGCCAGCAGCCGCAGAGTACAAGTGGTGAACACTGAAGCTTTCTTT.

The V call is TRBV9, the J call TRBJ2-4; a weak D match, TRBD1 (5 bases). CDR1 is SGDLS and CDR2 is YYNGEE in the germline V gene. The CDR3 loop spans 14 amino acids. V shed 0 bases and J shed 8 bases, with 12 bases lying between them. The CDR3 bases are TGTGCCAGCAGCGTAGGTGCAGGGTGGGACATTCAGTACTTC. Protein: CASSVGAGWDIQYF.

This rearrangement joins TRBV6-4 to TRBJ1-2; D remains ambiguous. Trimming took off 3 bases at V and 4 bases at J, with 15 bases between the two ends. CDR3 length: 15 amino acids. CDR1 is MRHNA and CDR2 is SNTAGT in the germline V gene. CDR3: CASSDTPRASYGYTF. CDR3 bases: TGTGCCAGCAGTGATACGCCGAGGGCAAGCTATGGCTACACCTTC.

This sequence joins TRBV14 and TRBJ1-2, with unresolved D. V was trimmed by 4 bases and J by 7 bases, leaving 13 bases between them. This CDR3 has 13 residues. Germline V lookup: CDR1 SGHDN, CDR2 FVKESK. As DNA, the CDR3 is TGTGCCAGCAGCCGTCAGCGCCAATCTGGCTACACCTTC. Translating it yields CASSRQRQSGYTF. Together with reference TRBV14 and TRBJ1-2, the CDR3 gives the full variable domain: EAGVTQFPSHSVIEKGQTVTLRCDPISGHDNLYWYRRVMGKEIKFLLHFVKESKQDESGMPNNRFLAERTGGTYSTLKVQPAELEDSGVYFCASSRQRQSGYTFGSGTRLTVV.

The gene calls are TRBV5-4 and TRBJ2-3, with 7 bases lining up with TRBD2. Germline lookup yields CDR1 SGHNT and CDR2 YYREEE (reference sequence). This CDR3 comprises 17 residues. V was clipped by 4 bases and J by 1 base; unmatched bases: 12. DNA for the CDR3: TGTGCCAGCAGCCCCCTCTGGGGCGGGAGAGGCACAGATACGCAGTATTTT. Amino acid sequence: CASSPLWGGRGTDTQYF.

This rearrangement joins TRBV7-8 to TRBJ2-5; D is unclear. This CDR3 has 13 amino acids. Deletions cut 1 base from V and 2 bases from J, with 5 bases between. Germline lookup yields CDR1 SGHVS and CDR2 FQNEAQ. The CDR3 spells CASSLGSQETQYF. For the CDR3, the DNA is TGTGCCAGCAGCTTAGGGTCTCAAGAGACCCAGTACTTC. The full variable domain, with the rest looked up from reference TRBV7-8 and TRBJ2-5, is GAGVSQSPRYKVAKRGQDVALRCDPISGHVSLFWYQQALGQGPEFLTYFQNEAQLDKSGLPSDRFFAERPEGSVSTLKIQRTQQEDSAVYLCASSLGSQETQYFGPGTRLLVL.

This rearrangement joins TRBV6-2 or TRBV6-3 to TRBJ2-3, with D perhaps matching TRBD2 (5 bases). V was clipped by 0 bases and J by 3 bases, with 22 bases between them. Germline V gene data show CDR1 as MNHEY and CDR2 as SVGEGT. CDR3 length: 19 residues. The CDR3 coding sequence is TGTGCCAGCAGTTACTCGCCCTTTGAATTCGGGGTTTTAACAGATACGCAGTATTTT. Residues: CASSYSPFEFGVLTDTQYF.

The chain couples TRBV18 to TRBJ2-5; no firm D call. Germline V gene lookup returns CDR1 KGHSH and CDR2 LQKENI. The CDR3 sequence is 14 residues long. With 2 bases removed from V and 5 bases from J, the gap between germline ends came to 12 bases. CDR3 DNA sequence: TGTGCCAGCTCACCAGCTCCGAATGTGGAGACCCAGTACTTC. It is translated as CASSPAPNVETQYF.

This rearrangement joins TRBV15 to TRBJ2-1, with 9 bases lining up with TRBD2. Germline V gene sequence: CDR1 LNHNV, CDR2 YYDKDF (reference sequence). The CDR3 is 12 amino acids. After removal of 4 bases from V and 12 bases from J, the junction contained 4 bases not matched to a gene. This CDR3 reads CATSIAGVSQFF. CDR3 DNA: TGTGCCACCAGCATAGCGGGAGTGTCGCAGTTCTTC.

This chain uses TRBV5-1 with TRBJ2-4; 12 bases fit TRBD2. The CDR3 has 16 amino acids. With V trimmed by 0 bases and J by 6 bases, 4 bases remained unmatched. Germline assignment: CDR1 SGHRS and CDR2 YFSETQ. The CDR3 sequence: CASSLVTSGSLNIQYF. CDR3 sequence (DNA): TGCGCCAGCAGCTTGGTGACTAGCGGGAGTTTAAACATTCAGTACTTC.

The genes are TRBV15 and TRBJ1-5; tentative D call: TRBD1 (6 bases). Germline assignment: CDR1 LNHNV and CDR2 YYDKDF (reference sequence). This CDR3 is built from 15 residues. The ends were cut back, 0 bases at V and 7 bases at J, with 13 bases in the middle. CDR3 loop: CATSRDRGKGQPQHF. CDR3 nucleotide sequence: TGTGCCACCAGCAGAGATAGGGGGAAGGGACAGCCCCAGCATTTT.